The 21 T cell receptor beta chains below all came from one sample that was sequenced in a study of blood T cell repertoires in COVID-19 (dated by TCRdb to 2019 to 2021). The library was built by means of the immunoSEQ multiplex PCR assay. The source is immuneACCESS, and TCRdb retained only in-frame sequences with V and J called. Part of the clones is not carried over; for the studies checked, unresolved V genes explain less than half of this, and the remainder is unexplained. Here the sample has some 300,000 clones; approximately 89% occur a single time. About 8.4% of the sample is taken by the ten largest. The sequencing sample was made of PBMCs or T cells enriched from blood (not recorded which). The receptors stem from a woman aged 30 to 39 who had recovered from COVID-19.

The rearrangement links TRBV5-6 to TRBJ1-5; D not resolved. This CDR3 contains 14 residues. The V end was cut by 2 bases, the J end by 3 bases, with 9 bases between. Germline CDR1 and CDR2: SGHDT and YYEEEE. The CDR3 loop reads CASSFGRDNQPQHF. Here the CDR3 DNA reads TGTGCCAGCAGCTTTGGACGGGACAATCAGCCCCAGCATTTT.

This rearrangement joins TRBV29-1 to TRBJ2-1; 8 bases are a match to TRBD2. Unmatched junction bases numbered 10, after V lost 6 bases and J lost 15 bases. This CDR3 comprises 11 residues. Germline CDR1 SQVTM, CDR2 ANQGSEA. CDR3: CSVIAGRRPFF. DNA for the CDR3: TGCAGCGTAATAGCGGGACGACGTCCGTTCTTC.

The chain employs TRBV2 and TRBJ2-3, with 7 bases that match TRBD2. Unmatched junction bases numbered 4, after V lost 2 bases and J lost 2 bases. CDR1 is SNHLY, CDR2 FYNNEI, per germline. CDR3 length: 15 residues. CDR3 coding DNA: TGTGCCAGCAGTGAATACGCGGGGGTCACAGATACGCAGTATTTT. Translated, it gives CASSEYAGVTDTQYF.

This clone was detected only once. The V call is TRBV2, the J call TRBJ2-5, with 12 bases matching TRBD2. The germline V gene encodes CDR1 SNHLY and CDR2 FYNNEI. Trimming removed 7 bases from V and 9 bases from J; junction bases left unmatched: 12. The CDR3 length is 15 residues. The CDR3: CASIPSGRDGVSQYF. The CDR3 nucleotides are TGTGCCAGCATTCCTAGCGGGAGGGACGGAGTCTCCCAGTACTTC.

The chain has TRBV10-3 and TRBJ2-1; D is unresolved. Germline V gene sequence: CDR1 ENHRY, CDR2 SYGVKD. The CDR3 covers 12 residues. V lost 7 bases, J lost 7 bases, and 11 bases lay in between. As DNA, the CDR3 is TGTGCCATCAAAAGAACAGCTAATGAGCAGTTCTTC. Its translation is CAIKRTANEQFF.

The chain employs TRBV7-9 and TRBJ2-2; 9 nucleotides line up with TRBD1. V gave up 3 bases and J gave up 7 bases; unmatched junction bases: 6. The germline gives CDR1 SEHNR, CDR2 FQNEAQ (reference sequence). This CDR3 has 15 residues. The CDR3 loop reads CASSLATGGVGELFF. DNA of the CDR3: TGTGCCAGCAGCTTGGCCACAGGGGGCGTCGGGGAGCTGTTTTTT.

Worth noting for this clone: Other DNA sequences in the sample encode the same CDR3. V is TRBV18 and J is TRBJ2-5; D is ambiguous. This CDR3 has 11 amino acids. From germline, CDR1 is KGHSH and CDR2 LQKENI. The V and J ends lost 6 bases and 5 bases respectively, with 7 bases between them. The CDR3 DNA follows: TGTGCCAGCTCGACCGGGGAGACCCAGTACTTC. It encodes CASSTGETQYF.

The rearrangement joins TRBV30 to TRBJ2-1; TRBD2 agrees at 11 bases. J was trimmed by 4 bases and V by 1 base; bases with no gene match: 3. Germline values: CDR1 GTSNPN, CDR2 SVGIG (reference sequence). CDR3 length: 15 residues. The CDR3 DNA follows: TGTGCCTGGAGTGATACTAGCGGGAGTTACAATGAGCAGTTCTTC. This sequence encodes CAWSDTSGSYNEQFF.

The chain has TRBV7-2 and TRBJ2-7, with D perhaps TRBD2 (5 bases). Germline-derived CDR1 and CDR2 are SGHTA and FQGNSA. The CDR3 is 13 amino acids. Trimming took off 6 bases at V and 6 bases at J, with 15 bases between the two ends. CDR3 nucleotides: TGTGCCAGCAGTCCTGGGAGAGGACTCGAGCAGTACTTC. Translation gives CASSPGRGLEQYF. Complete variable domain (other parts from reference TRBV7-2 and TRBJ2-7): GAGVSQSPSNKVTEKGKDVELRCDPISGHTALYWYRQSLGQGLEFLIYFQGNSAPDKSGLPSDRFSAERTGGSVSTLTIQRTQQEDSAVYLCASSPGRGLEQYFGPGTRLTVT.

The CDR3 DNA sequence: TGTGCCAGCAGTCCTTCCCGGTTGAACACTGAAGCTTTCTTT. Protein product: CASSPSRLNTEAFF. The chain recombines TRBV27 with TRBJ1-1, with D hard to call. Trimming removed 5 bases at V and 0 bases at J, with 10 bases between. The V gene's germline CDR1 is MNHEY and CDR2 SMNVEV (reference sequence). This CDR3 region has 14 residues.

The chain is built from TRBV27 and TRBJ2-7; TRBD2 matches at 14 bases. The ends lost 6 bases at V and 6 bases at J; junction bases unmatched: 13. The CDR3 sequence is 17 residues long. Germline V lookup: CDR1 MNHEY, CDR2 SMNVEV (reference sequence). The CDR3 is CASSRLAGGPVLGEQYF. The CDR3 DNA reads as TGTGCCAGCAGCAGACTAGCGGGAGGGCCGGTTCTGGGCGAGCAGTACTTC.

This chain connects TRBV21-1 to TRBJ1-1. TRBV21-1 is a listed pseudogene. The CDR3 length is 13 residues. The CDR3: CASSKGGCTEAFF. The CDR3 nucleotides read TGTGCCAGCAGCAAAGGAGGTTGTACTGAAGCTTTCTTT.

The chain is built from TRBV7-8 and TRBJ1-2; tentatively, D is TRBD1 (5 bases). CDR3 length equals 15 residues. V was clipped by 2 bases and J by 3 bases, with 13 bases between them. CDR1 is SGHVS and CDR2 is FQNEAQ in the germline V gene. CDR3 nucleotide sequence: TGTGCCAGCAGCTTATCACCCGGGGGGGACTATGGCTACACCTTC. It encodes CASSLSPGGDYGYTF.

This chain links TRBV6-6 with TRBJ2-7; 9 bases agree with TRBD1. The CDR3 spans 14 residues. V was clipped by 4 bases and J by 3 bases; unmatched bases: 4. Per germline, CDR1 MNHNY and CDR2 SVGAGI (reference sequence). CDR3 in DNA: TGTGCCAGCAGTTCACAGGGGGCGGGCTACGAGCAGTACTTC. Encoded protein: CASSSQGAGYEQYF.

The V and J genes are TRBV30 and TRBJ1-3, with D perhaps matching TRBD1 (6 bases). The CDR3 has 17 amino acids. Per germline, CDR1 GTSNPN and CDR2 SVGIG (reference sequence). With 1 base removed from V and 3 bases from J, the gap between germline ends came to 19 bases. This CDR3 reads CAWSGKDRTFSGNTIYF. The CDR3 DNA reads TGTGCCTGGAGTGGAAAAGACAGGACCTTTAGTGGAAACACCATATATTTT. Filled out from reference TRBV30 and TRBJ1-3, the complete variable domain reads SQTIHQWPATLVQPVGSPLSLECTVEGTSNPNLYWYRQAAGRGLQLLFYSVGIGQISSEVPQNLSASRPQDRQFILSSKKLLLSDSGFYLCAWSGKDRTFSGNTIYFGEGSWLTVV.

The sample holds one count of this clone. V is TRBV20-1 and J is TRBJ2-7; 11 nucleotides align to TRBD2. The CDR3 length is 14 residues. Looked up from germline, CDR1 is DFQATT and CDR2 is SNEGSKA (reference sequence). The ends lost 6 bases at V and 3 bases at J; junction bases unmatched: 7. CDR3 amino acids: CSASTSGSLYEQYF. Here the CDR3 DNA reads TGCAGTGCGAGTACTAGCGGGAGTCTCTACGAGCAGTACTTC.

The chain links TRBV19 to TRBJ1-1; D possibly corresponds to TRBD1 (6 bases). The germline V gene has CDR1 LNHDA and CDR2 SQIVND (reference sequence). The CDR3 has 13 residues. Trimming removed 1 base at V and 6 bases at J, with 9 bases between. The CDR3 DNA follows: TGTGCCAGTAGTATAGCAGGGGTGGCTGAAGCTTTCTTT. Translation gives CASSIAGVAEAFF.

This chain joins TRBV6-5 and TRBJ1-4; D perhaps matches TRBD1 (5 bases). The CDR3 loop spans 15 amino acids. Trimming took off 2 bases at V and 8 bases at J, with 15 bases between the two ends. Germline V gene data show CDR1 as MNHEY and CDR2 as SVGAGI. The CDR3 is CASSYRQHLGEKLFF. In nucleotides, the CDR3 is TGTGCCAGCAGTTACAGACAGCACCTCGGAGAAAAACTGTTTTTT.

The genes are TRBV9 and TRBJ2-2; unclear D gene. Germline V gene lookup returns CDR1 SGDLS and CDR2 YYNGEE. V shed 2 bases and J shed 4 bases, with 9 bases lying between them. The CDR3 contains 14 residues. The CDR3: CASSVTSVTGELFF. The CDR3 DNA reads TGTGCCAGCAGCGTTACTTCGGTCACCGGGGAGCTGTTTTTT.

The chain joins TRBV5-6 to TRBJ2-7, with 8 bases lining up with TRBD2. CDR1 is SGHDT, CDR2 YYEEEE, per germline. Unmatched junction bases numbered 11, after V lost 4 bases and J lost 2 bases. This CDR3 is 16 amino acids long. CDR3 amino acids: CASSPESGGGAYEQYF. CDR3 coding DNA: TGTGCCAGCAGCCCGGAGTCGGGAGGGGGGGCCTACGAGCAGTACTTC.

The CDR3 coding sequence is TGTGCCAGCAGTGGGACAGGGGGATTACCCTACGAGCAGTACTTC. This sequence encodes CASSGTGGLPYEQYF. The chain links TRBV2 to TRBJ2-7; the match to TRBD1 covers 10 bases. CDR1 SNHLY and CDR2 FYNNEI come from the germline V gene. The CDR3 covers 15 residues. V was clipped by 4 bases and J by 2 bases; unmatched bases: 5.